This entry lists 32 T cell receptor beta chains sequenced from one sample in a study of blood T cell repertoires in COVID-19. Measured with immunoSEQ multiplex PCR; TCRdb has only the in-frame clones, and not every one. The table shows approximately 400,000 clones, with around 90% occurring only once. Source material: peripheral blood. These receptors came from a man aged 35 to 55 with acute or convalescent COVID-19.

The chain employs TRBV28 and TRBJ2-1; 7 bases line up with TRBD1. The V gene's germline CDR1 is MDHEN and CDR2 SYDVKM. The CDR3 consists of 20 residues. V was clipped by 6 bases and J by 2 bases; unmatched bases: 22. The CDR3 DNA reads TGTGCCAGCAGCCTCCCCGATGTAGTGGGGAACAGGGGAACCTACAATGAGCAGTTCTTC. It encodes CASSLPDVVGNRGTYNEQFF.

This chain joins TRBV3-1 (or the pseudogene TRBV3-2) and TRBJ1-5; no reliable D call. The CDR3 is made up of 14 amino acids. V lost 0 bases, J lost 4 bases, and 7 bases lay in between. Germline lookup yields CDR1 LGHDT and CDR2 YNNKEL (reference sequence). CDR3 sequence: CASSQDLLNQPQHF. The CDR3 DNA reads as TGTGCCAGCAGCCAAGACCTATTAAATCAGCCCCAGCATTTT.

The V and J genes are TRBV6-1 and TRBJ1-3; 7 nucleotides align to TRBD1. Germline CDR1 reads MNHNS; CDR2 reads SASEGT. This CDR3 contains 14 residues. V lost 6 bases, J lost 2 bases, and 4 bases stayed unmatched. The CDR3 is CASSLGQTGNTIYF. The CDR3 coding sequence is TGTGCCAGCAGCCTGGGACAGACTGGAAACACCATATATTTT.

CDR3 DNA: TGTGCCAGCAGCCTCGGGACAGGGACCTACGAGCAGTACTTC. Amino acids: CASSLGTGTYEQYF. The chain has TRBV5-6 and TRBJ2-7, with 9 bases that match TRBD1. CDR1 and CDR2 from the germline V gene are SGHDT and YYEEEE. The ends lost 4 bases at V and 2 bases at J; junction bases unmatched: 4. CDR3 length: 14 residues.

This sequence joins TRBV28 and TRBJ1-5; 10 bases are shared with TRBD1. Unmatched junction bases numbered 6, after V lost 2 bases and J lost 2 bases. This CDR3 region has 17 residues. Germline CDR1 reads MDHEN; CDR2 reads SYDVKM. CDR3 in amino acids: CASSLDRGLIGNQPQHF. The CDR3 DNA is TGTGCCAGCAGTTTAGACAGGGGGCTTATAGGCAATCAGCCCCAGCATTTT.

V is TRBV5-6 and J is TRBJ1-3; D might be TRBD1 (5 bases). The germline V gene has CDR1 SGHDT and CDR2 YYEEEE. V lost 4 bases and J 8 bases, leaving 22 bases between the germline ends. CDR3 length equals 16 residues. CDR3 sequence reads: CASSHPYRGAGDTIYF. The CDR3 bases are TGTGCCAGCAGCCATCCGTATAGAGGGGCGGGGGACACCATATATTTT.

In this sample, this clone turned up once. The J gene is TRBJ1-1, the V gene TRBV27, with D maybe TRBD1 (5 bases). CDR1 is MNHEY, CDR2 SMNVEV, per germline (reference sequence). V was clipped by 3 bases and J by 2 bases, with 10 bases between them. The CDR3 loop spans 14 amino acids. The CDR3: CASSLGRGNTEAFF. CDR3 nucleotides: TGTGCCAGCAGTTTGGGGAGGGGTAACACTGAAGCTTTCTTT.

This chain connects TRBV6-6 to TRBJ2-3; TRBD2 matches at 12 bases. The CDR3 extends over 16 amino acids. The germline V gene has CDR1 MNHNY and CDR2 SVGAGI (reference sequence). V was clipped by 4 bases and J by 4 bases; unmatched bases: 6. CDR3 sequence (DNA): TGTGCCAGCAGTTCCTCGACTAGCGGGGGCGCAGATACGCAGTATTTT. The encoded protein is CASSSSTSGGADTQYF.

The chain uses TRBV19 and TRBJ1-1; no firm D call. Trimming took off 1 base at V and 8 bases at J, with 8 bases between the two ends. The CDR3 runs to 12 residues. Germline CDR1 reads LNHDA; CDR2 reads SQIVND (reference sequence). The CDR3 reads CASSIGAGEAFF. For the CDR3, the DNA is TGTGCCAGTAGTATAGGGGCAGGCGAAGCTTTCTTT.

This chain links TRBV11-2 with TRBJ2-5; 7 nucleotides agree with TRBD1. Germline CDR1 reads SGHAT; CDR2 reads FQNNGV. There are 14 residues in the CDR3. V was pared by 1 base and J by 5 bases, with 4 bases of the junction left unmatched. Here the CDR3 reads CASSLGPRGETQYF. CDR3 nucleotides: TGTGCCAGCAGCTTAGGTCCCAGGGGGGAGACCCAGTACTTC.

CDR3 sequence (DNA): TGTGCCAGCAGCGCCGGACAGGGTGTAAGCAATCAGCCCCAGCATTTT. Its translation: CASSAGQGVSNQPQHF. V gene TRBV9 combines with J gene TRBJ1-5; 8 bases line up with TRBD1. This CDR3 region has 16 residues. Trimming removed 3 bases from V and 1 base from J; junction bases left unmatched: 6. Germline V lookup: CDR1 SGDLS, CDR2 YYNGEE.

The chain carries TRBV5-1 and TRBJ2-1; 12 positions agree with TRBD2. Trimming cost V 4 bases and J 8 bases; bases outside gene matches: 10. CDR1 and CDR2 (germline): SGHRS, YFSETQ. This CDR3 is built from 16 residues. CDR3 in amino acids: CASSQPLAGGVHEQFF. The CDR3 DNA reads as TGCGCCAGCAGCCAACCACTAGCGGGAGGAGTACATGAGCAGTTCTTC.

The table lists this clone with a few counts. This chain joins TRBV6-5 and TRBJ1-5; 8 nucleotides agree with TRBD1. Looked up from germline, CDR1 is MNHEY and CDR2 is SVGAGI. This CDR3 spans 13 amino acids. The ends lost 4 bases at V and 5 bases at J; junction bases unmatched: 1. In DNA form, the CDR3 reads TGTGCCAGCAGTTGGACAGGGCATCAGCCCCAGCATTTT. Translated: CASSWTGHQPQHF.

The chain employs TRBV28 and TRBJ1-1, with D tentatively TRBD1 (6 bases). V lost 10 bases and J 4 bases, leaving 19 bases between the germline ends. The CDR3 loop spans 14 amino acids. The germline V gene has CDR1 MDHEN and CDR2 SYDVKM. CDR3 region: CAIISSGGPTEAFF. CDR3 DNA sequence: TGTGCCATCATCTCGTCCGGGGGGCCCACTGAAGCTTTCTTT. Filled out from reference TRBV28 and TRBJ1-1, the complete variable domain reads DVKVTQSSRYLVKRTGEKVFLECVQDMDHENMFWYRQDPGLGLRLIYFSYDVKMKEKGDIPEGYSVSREKKERFSLILESASTNQTSMYLCAIISSGGPTEAFFGQGTRLTVV.

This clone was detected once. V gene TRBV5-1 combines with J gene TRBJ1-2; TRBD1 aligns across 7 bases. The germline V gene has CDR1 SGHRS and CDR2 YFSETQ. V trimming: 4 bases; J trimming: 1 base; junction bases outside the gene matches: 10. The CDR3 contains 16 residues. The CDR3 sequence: CASSTDRPENNYGYTF. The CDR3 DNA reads TGCGCCAGCAGCACGGACAGGCCTGAAAATAACTATGGCTACACCTTC.

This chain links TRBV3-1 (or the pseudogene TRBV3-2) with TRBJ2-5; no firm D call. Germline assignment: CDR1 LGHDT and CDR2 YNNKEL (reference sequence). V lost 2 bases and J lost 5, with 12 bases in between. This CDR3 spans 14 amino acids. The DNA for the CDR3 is TGTGCCAGCAGCCAAAGAGGAAGTCGGGAGACCCAGTACTTC. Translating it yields CASSQRGSRETQYF.

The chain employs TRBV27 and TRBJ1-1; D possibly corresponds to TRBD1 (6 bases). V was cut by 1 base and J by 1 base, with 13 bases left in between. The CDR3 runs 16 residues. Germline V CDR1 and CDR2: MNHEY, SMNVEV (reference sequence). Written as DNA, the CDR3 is TGTGCCAGCAGTTTATGGGGGGGCGGATGGAACACTGAAGCTTTCTTT. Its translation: CASSLWGGGWNTEAFF.

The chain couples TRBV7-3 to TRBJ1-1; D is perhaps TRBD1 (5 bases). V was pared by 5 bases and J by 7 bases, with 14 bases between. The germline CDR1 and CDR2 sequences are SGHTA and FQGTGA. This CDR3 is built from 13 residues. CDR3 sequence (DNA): TGTGCCAGCAGCCCCGGGGGGTCAGGTGAAGCTTTCTTT. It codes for CASSPGGSGEAFF.

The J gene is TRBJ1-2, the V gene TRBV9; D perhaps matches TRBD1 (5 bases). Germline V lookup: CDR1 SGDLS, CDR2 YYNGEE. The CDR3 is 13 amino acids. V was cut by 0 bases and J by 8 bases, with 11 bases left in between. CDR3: CASSVGAGRGYTF. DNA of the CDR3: TGTGCCAGCAGCGTAGGCGCAGGGCGAGGCTACACCTTC.

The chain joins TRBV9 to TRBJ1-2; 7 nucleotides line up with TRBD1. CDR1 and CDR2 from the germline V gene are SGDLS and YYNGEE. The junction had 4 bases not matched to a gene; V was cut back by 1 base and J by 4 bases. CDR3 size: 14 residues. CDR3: CASSVSGQSYGYTF. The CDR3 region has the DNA TGTGCCAGCAGCGTATCGGGACAGTCCTATGGCTACACCTTC.

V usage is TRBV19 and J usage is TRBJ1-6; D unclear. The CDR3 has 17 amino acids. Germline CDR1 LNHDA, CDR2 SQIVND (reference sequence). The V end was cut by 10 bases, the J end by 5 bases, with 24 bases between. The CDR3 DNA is TGTGCCACAAGTAGGCCTTTGGAGGAGCCGAATAATTCACCCCTCCACTTT. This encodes CATSRPLEEPNNSPLHF.

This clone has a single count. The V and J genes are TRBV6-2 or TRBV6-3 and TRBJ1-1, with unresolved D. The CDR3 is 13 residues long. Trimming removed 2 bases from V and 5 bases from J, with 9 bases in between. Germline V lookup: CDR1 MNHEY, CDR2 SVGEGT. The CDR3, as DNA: TGTGCCAGCAGTTACGACTCTGGTACTGAAGCTTTCTTT. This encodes CASSYDSGTEAFF.

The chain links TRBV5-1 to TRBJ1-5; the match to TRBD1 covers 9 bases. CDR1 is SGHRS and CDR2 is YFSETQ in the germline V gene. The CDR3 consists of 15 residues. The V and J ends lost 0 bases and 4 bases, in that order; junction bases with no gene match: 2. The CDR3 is CASSLDGQGNQPQHF. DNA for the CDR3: TGCGCCAGCAGCTTGGATGGACAGGGGAATCAGCCCCAGCATTTT.

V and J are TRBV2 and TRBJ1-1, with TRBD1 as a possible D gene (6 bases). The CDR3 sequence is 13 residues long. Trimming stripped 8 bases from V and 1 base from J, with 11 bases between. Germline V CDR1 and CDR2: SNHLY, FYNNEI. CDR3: CASDRDKNTEAFF. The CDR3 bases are TGTGCCAGCGATAGGGACAAGAACACTGAAGCTTTCTTT.

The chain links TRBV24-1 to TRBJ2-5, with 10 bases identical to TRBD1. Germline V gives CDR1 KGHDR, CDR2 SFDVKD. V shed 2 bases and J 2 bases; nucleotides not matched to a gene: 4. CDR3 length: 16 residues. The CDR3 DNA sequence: TGTGCCACCAGTGATTCTGGGACAGGGGCACAAGAGACCCAGTACTTC. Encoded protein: CATSDSGTGAQETQYF.

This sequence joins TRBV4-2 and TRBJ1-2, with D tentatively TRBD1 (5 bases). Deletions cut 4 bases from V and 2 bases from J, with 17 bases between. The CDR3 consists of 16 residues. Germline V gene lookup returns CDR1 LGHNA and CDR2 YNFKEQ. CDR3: CASSPLDGATNYGYTF. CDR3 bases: TGTGCCAGCAGCCCCCTCGATGGGGCCACAAACTATGGCTACACCTTC.

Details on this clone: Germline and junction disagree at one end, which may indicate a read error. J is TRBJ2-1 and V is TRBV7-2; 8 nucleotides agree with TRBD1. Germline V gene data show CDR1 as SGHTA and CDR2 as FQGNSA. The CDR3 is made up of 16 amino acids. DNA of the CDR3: TGTGCCAGCAGCTCATCGGGACAGGTCTCCCACAATGAGCAGTTCTTC. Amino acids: CASSSSGQVSHNEQFF. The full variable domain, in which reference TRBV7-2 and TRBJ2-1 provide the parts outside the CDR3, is GAGVSQSPSNKVTEKGKDVELRCDPISGHTALYWYRQSLGQGLEFLIYFQGNSAPDKSGLPSDRFSAERTGGSVSTLTIQRTQQEDSAVYLCASSSSGQVSHNEQFFGPGTRLTVL.

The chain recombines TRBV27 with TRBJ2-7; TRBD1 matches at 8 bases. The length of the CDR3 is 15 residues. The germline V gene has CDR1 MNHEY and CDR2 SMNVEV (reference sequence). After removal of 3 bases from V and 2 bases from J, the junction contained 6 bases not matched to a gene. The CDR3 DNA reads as TGTGCCAGCAGTTTCCAGGACAGGGCCCCCTACGAGCAGTACTTC. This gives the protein CASSFQDRAPYEQYF.

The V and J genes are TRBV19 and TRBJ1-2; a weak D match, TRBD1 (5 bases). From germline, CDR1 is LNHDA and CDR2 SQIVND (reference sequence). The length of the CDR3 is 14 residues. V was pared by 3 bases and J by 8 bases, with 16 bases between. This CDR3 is CASSIGATSEGYTF. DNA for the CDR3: TGTGCCAGTAGTATTGGGGCCACATCTGAGGGCTACACCTTC.

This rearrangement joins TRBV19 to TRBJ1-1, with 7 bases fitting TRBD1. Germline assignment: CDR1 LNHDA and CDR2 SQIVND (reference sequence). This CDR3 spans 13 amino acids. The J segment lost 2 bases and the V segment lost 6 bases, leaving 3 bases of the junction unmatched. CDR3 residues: CASRRQGNTEAFF. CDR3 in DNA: TGTGCCAGTAGGAGACAGGGAAACACTGAAGCTTTCTTT.

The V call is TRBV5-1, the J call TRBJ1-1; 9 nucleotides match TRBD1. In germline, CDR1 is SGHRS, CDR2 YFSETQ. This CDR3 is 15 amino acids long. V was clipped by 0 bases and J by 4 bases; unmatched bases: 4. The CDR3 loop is CASSLEGQGLTEAFF. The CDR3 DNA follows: TGCGCCAGCAGCTTGGAGGGACAGGGTCTCACTGAAGCTTTCTTT.

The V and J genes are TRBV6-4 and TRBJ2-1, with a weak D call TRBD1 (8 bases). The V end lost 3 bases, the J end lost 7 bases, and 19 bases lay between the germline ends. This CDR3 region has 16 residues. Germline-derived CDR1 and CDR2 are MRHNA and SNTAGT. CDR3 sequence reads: CASSENSGQGGNEQFF. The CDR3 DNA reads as TGTGCCAGCAGTGAAAATTCCGGACAGGGAGGGAATGAGCAGTTCTTC.